This T cell receptor beta chain was captured by sequencing in a study of T cell changes during pregnancy in multiple sclerosis. The CDR3 covers 12 residues. V was trimmed by 5 bases and J by 7 bases, leaving 8 bases between them. CDR1 is SEHNR and CDR2 is FQNEAQ in the germline V gene (reference sequence). The method was immunoSEQ multiplex PCR; TCRdb's version includes in-frame clones alone and lacks a portion of them. Here the sample spans around 100,000 clones, 80% to 95% being singletons. The chain employs TRBV7-9 and TRBJ2-2, with unresolved D. The receptor was isolated from a female donor with multiple sclerosis, enrolled in a pregnancy study. Sequenced material: peripheral blood, taken after pregnancy. The CDR3 loop reads CASSLAGGELFF. CDR3 in DNA: TGTGCCAGCAGCCTCGCAGGCGGGGAGCTGTTTTTT.